A selection of T cell receptor beta chains follows, all from one sample in a study of identical twins. TCRdb independently ran MiXCR on the 5' RACE reads; one entry per CDR3 protein. The table includes hundreds of thousands of distinct CDR3 sequences, roughly 18% detected once. Another study also made use of these data, one on T cells expressing NK-cell markers.

The specimen sequenced was PBMCs. These receptors originate from a woman younger than 30 in good health. Each CDR3 is given with its conserved first and last residue. D genes are given only for firm matches. Expanded clones are given a class, and other clones once, few, many or no size at all.

v_call	clone_size	j_call	d_call	cdr3_nt	cdr3_aa
TRBV5-1	few	TRBJ2-3	-	TGCGCCAACAGCTCACAGGGGAGGACAGATACGCAGTATTTT	CANSSQGRTDTQYF
TRBV12-3/TRBV12-4	-	TRBJ2-7	-	TGTGCCAGCAGCCCCGATGGGCAGGATGAGCAGTACTTC	CASSPDGQDEQYF
TRBV5-1	few	TRBJ2-1	-	TGCGCCAGCAGGACTCCCTCTAATGAGCAGTTCTTC	CASRTPSNEQFF
TRBV5-1	few	TRBJ1-4	-	TGCGCCAGCAGCTTGACGGACGGGGGAGATTATGGAAAACTGTTTTTT	CASSLTDGGDYGKLFF
TRBV13	-	TRBJ2-5	-	TGTGCCAGCAGTTCTACAGGGTCGGAGACCCAGTACTTC	CASSSTGSETQYF
TRBV12-3/TRBV12-4	-	TRBJ1-5	-	TGTGCCAGCAGTCTACAGGGAACTAGCAATCAGCCCCAGCATTTT	CASSLQGTSNQPQHF
TRBV11-3	-	TRBJ1-1	-	TGTGCCAGCAGCACACGGACAGCTATGAACACTGAAGCTTTCTTT	CASSTRTAMNTEAFF
TRBV11-2	few	TRBJ2-5	-	TGTGCCAGCAGCTTAGATCATTTAGAGACCCAGTACTTC	CASSLDHLETQYF
TRBV3-1	-	TRBJ1-1	-	TGTGCCAGCAGCCCAGAGGGTGGGGGCGCCACTGAAGCTTTCTTT	CASSPEGGGATEAFF
TRBV6-5	many	TRBJ1-1	-	TGTGCCAGCAGTTACAGGACTGAAGCTTTCTTT	CASSYRTEAFF
TRBV5-1	-	TRBJ1-1	-	TGCGCCAGCAGCGCAGGGGACACTGAAGCTTTCTTT	CASSAGDTEAFF
TRBV28	-	TRBJ2-2	TRBD2	TGTGCCAGCAGTTTAACGGGAGGACACACCGGGGAGCTGTTTTTT	CASSLTGGHTGELFF
TRBV20-1	many	TRBJ1-2	TRBD1	TGCAGTGCGGGACAGGCCCCTAACTATGGCTACACCTTC	CSAGQAPNYGYTF
TRBV29-1	few	TRBJ2-5	TRBD1	TGCAGCGACAGGGGGTCAAGAGAGACCCAGTACTTC	CSDRGSRETQYF